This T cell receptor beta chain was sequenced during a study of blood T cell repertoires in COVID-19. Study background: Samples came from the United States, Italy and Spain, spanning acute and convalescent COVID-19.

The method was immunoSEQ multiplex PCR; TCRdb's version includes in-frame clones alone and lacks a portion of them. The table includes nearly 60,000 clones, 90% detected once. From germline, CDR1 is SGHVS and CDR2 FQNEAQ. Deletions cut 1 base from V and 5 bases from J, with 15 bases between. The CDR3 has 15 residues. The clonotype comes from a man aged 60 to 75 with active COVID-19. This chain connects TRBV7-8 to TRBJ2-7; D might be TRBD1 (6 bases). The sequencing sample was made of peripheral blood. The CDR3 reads CASSLVTGQQDEQYF. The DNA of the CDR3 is TGTGCCAGCAGCTTAGTAACAGGGCAACAGGACGAGCAGTACTTC.